These T cell receptor beta chains were read from a single sample in a study of cytomegalovirus exposure and HLA in healthy donors. TCRdb's table, derived via immunoSEQ multiplex PCR, lists solely in-frame clones and lacks some. The table lists about 130,000 clones, about four fifths of them singletons, with roughly 4% in the top ten. The sequencing sample was made of PBMCs. The receptors stem from a woman in her thirties or forties in good health and CMV-seropositive. Each CDR3 is given with its conserved first and last residue. D genes are given only for firm matches. Clone sizes are given selectively: once, few, many, or a class where the clone is expanded.

J | size | V | D | DNA | CDR3
TRBJ1-1 | NA | TRBV15 | NA | TGTGCCACCAACCCTCGCGGGGGTTTGAACACTGAAGCTTTCTTT | CATNPRGGLNTEAFF
TRBJ2-1 | NA | TRBV7-9 | NA | TGTGCCAGCAGCTTATATCCTACCGAGCAGTTCTTC | CASSLYPTEQFF
TRBJ2-1 | NA | TRBV9 | NA | TGTGCCAGCAGCGTAGCTCCGACTTTCTCCTACAATGAGCAGTTCTTC | CASSVAPTFSYNEQFF
TRBJ2-4 | NA | TRBV6-5 | NA | TGTGCCAGCAGTTACGGACTTGGGCCCAGGAACATTCAGTACTTC | CASSYGLGPRNIQYF
TRBJ1-2 | few | TRBV19 | NA | TGTGCCAGTAGTATGTCGCCCCACCGGGATGGCTACACCTTC | CASSMSPHRDGYTF
TRBJ1-2 | NA | TRBV28 | TRBD1 | TGTGCCAGCAGTTTCCGGGACAGGGGGTTGTATGGCTACACCTTC | CASSFRDRGLYGYTF
TRBJ1-2 | NA | TRBV9 | TRBD1 | TGTGCCAGCAGGGGACAGACTAACTATGACTACACCTTC | CASRGQTNYDYTF
TRBJ1-1 | NA | TRBV7-2 | TRBD1 | TGTGCCAGCAGCGCCCTCGGGACAGCGAACACTGAAGCTTTCTTT | CASSALGTANTEAFF
TRBJ1-5 | NA | TRBV9 | NA | TGTGCCAGCAGCGTAGATGGGGGCAGTAGCAATCAGCCCCAGCATTTT | CASSVDGGSSNQPQHF
TRBJ2-7 | NA | TRBV5-4 | TRBD2 | TGTGCCAGCAGCTTGAATCGGGGTTCGGCGGGAGGGCAAATCTACGAGCAGTACTTC | CASSLNRGSAGGQIYEQYF
TRBJ2-7 | once | TRBV28 | TRBD1 | TGTGCCAGCAGTTGGGACAGGGGCGAATCCTACGAGCAGTACTTC | CASSWDRGESYEQYF
TRBJ1-6 | NA | TRBV19 | NA | TGTGCCAGTAGTATAGGGAGAGATTCACCCCTCCACTTT | CASSIGRDSPLHF
TRBJ1-1 | NA | TRBV7-9 | NA | TGTTCCAGCAGCTTAGGGGAGACTGAAGCTTTCTTT | CSSSLGETEAFF
TRBJ2-7 | once | TRBV4-1 | NA | TGCGCCAGCTCTAGGATTAGCGGTAAACCCTACGAGCAGTACTTC | CASSRISGKPYEQYF
TRBJ2-3 | NA | TRBV6-1 | NA | TGTGCCAGCACCGAAGGGGTTAGCCCAGATACGCAGTATTTT | CASTEGVSPDTQYF
TRBJ2-7 | NA | TRBV28 | NA | TGTGCCAGCATCCCGGCAGGGGTTTACTCCTACGAGCAGTACTTC | CASIPAGVYSYEQYF
TRBJ2-2 | NA | TRBV7-2 | NA | TGTGCCAGCAGCTTAGCGCTCCGGGGGACTAACACCGGGGAGCTGTTTTTT | CASSLALRGTNTGELFF
TRBJ1-1 | NA | TRBV4-1 | NA | TGCGCCAGCAGCCAAGGGCATCAGGGGAGCACTGAAGCTTTCTTT | CASSQGHQGSTEAFF
TRBJ2-7 | NA | TRBV7-8 | NA | TGTGCCAGCAGCTTAAGCGGGCTAGCGACCTACGAGCAGTACTTC | CASSLSGLATYEQYF
TRBJ2-7 | NA | TRBV27 | TRBD2 | TGTGCCAGCAGTTTAGCGGGAGCCTACGAGCAGTACTTC | CASSLAGAYEQYF
TRBJ2-7 | NA | TRBV2 | TRBD1 | TGTGCCAGCAGTGAACAGGGGGAGTCCTACGAGCAGTACTTC | CASSEQGESYEQYF
TRBJ1-2 | NA | TRBV27 | NA | TGTGCCAGCAGTTTCAGGGGATCCTATGGCTACACCTTC | CASSFRGSYGYTF